The 18 T cell receptor beta chains below all came from one sample that was sequenced in a study of blood T cell repertoires in COVID-19. Clones were read by immunoSEQ multiplex PCR, and TCRdb kept only the in-frame ones, dropping some. The sample contains about 240,000 clones, approximately 86% of which appear only once. Sequencing was carried out using PBMCs or T cells enriched from blood (not recorded which). These receptors all come from a woman aged 40-49 years with acute COVID-19.

The genes are TRBV4-1 and TRBJ2-2; the D gene is possibly TRBD2 (5 bases). V lost 1 base to trimming and J lost 5 bases, with 11 bases between them. Germline CDR1 MGHRA, CDR2 YSYEKL. The CDR3 spans 15 residues. DNA of the CDR3: TGCGCCAGCAGCCAAGGGTCGAGGGTAACCGGGGAGCTGTTTTTT. Translation gives CASSQGSRVTGELFF.

This clone was seen a handful of times. The genes are TRBV11-2 and TRBJ2-7; D might be TRBD1 (6 bases). Germline V gene lookup returns CDR1 SGHAT and CDR2 FQNNGV. The CDR3 spans 14 residues. The V and J ends lost 4 bases and 4 bases respectively, with 14 bases between them. Here the CDR3 reads CASSWSDRMYEQYF. In DNA form, the CDR3 reads TGTGCCAGCAGCTGGTCTGACAGGATGTACGAGCAGTACTTC.

V gene TRBV14 combines with J gene TRBJ2-1; tentative D call: TRBD2 (6 bases). Germline-derived CDR1 and CDR2 are SGHDN and FVKESK. Trimming left V 0 bases short and J 0 bases short, with 15 bases between. The CDR3 contains 18 residues. The CDR3 protein is CASSQDRGWQSSYNEQFF. The DNA for the CDR3 is TGTGCCAGCAGCCAAGATCGGGGGTGGCAGAGCTCCTACAATGAGCAGTTCTTC. Combining the CDR3 with reference TRBV14 and TRBJ2-1 gives the whole variable domain EAGVTQFPSHSVIEKGQTVTLRCDPISGHDNLYWYRRVMGKEIKFLLHFVKESKQDESGMPNNRFLAERTGGTYSTLKVQPAELEDSGVYFCASSQDRGWQSSYNEQFFGPGTRLTVL.

The rearrangement uses TRBV14 and TRBJ1-4; TRBD1 aligns across 7 bases. Germline assignment: CDR1 SGHDN and CDR2 FVKESK. Germline trimming cut 7 bases from V and 8 bases from J; bases unmatched to any gene: 10. The CDR3 runs 14 residues. CDR3 sequence reads: CASKKTGIGEKLFF. For the CDR3, the DNA is TGTGCCAGCAAGAAGACAGGGATAGGCGAAAAACTGTTTTTT.

This chain connects TRBV19 to TRBJ1-4, with TRBD1 identical over 9 bases. The germline V gene encodes CDR1 LNHDA and CDR2 SQIVND (reference sequence). The CDR3 is made up of 15 amino acids. Unmatched junction bases numbered 9, after V lost 6 bases and J lost 7 bases. The CDR3 nucleotides are TGTGCCAGTAGAGAATGGACAGGGGTGGTTGAAAAACTGTTTTTT. Translation gives CASREWTGVVEKLFF.

The CDR3 DNA is TGTGCCAGCGTCCGGAAGAGACAGGGATTTGAGGGCTACACCTTC. Its translation is CASVRKRQGFEGYTF. The chain recombines TRBV2 with TRBJ1-2; 7 nucleotides agree with TRBD1. CDR1 and CDR2 (germline): SNHLY, FYNNEI. This CDR3 has 15 amino acids. Trimming took 8 bases from V and 8 from J; bases not matched to a gene: 17.

The J gene is TRBJ2-3, the V gene TRBV7-6, with 7 positions matching TRBD2. The length of the CDR3 is 16 residues. Germline V lookup: CDR1 SGHVS, CDR2 FNYEAQ. V lost 2 bases, J lost 6 bases, and 11 bases stayed unmatched. Here the CDR3 reads CASSLSEGGPLDTQYF. The CDR3 coding sequence is TGTGCCAGCAGCTTATCGGAGGGAGGGCCGTTGGATACGCAGTATTTT.

The chain couples TRBV5-6 to TRBJ2-2; no clear D gene. In germline, CDR1 is SGHDT, CDR2 YYEEEE. V was cut by 4 bases and J by 5 bases, with 6 bases left in between. CDR3 length: 12 residues. CDR3 protein: CASSRRTGELFF. CDR3 nucleotides: TGTGCCAGCAGCCGGAGAACCGGGGAGCTGTTTTTT.

V is TRBV11-3 and J is TRBJ2-5; tentative D call: TRBD2 (6 bases). V was trimmed by 5 bases and J by 2 bases, leaving 18 bases between them. Germline-derived CDR1 and CDR2 are SGHNT and YENEEA. The CDR3 is 16 residues long. The CDR3 DNA reads TGTGCCAGCAGCCTCCCTGGACTACCCACGCAAGAGACCCAGTACTTC. Protein sequence: CASSLPGLPTQETQYF.

The V call is TRBV5-6, the J call TRBJ1-2; D is unclear. Germline V gives CDR1 SGHDT, CDR2 YYEEEE. Deletions cut 0 bases from V and 2 bases from J, with 8 bases between. The CDR3 contains 14 residues. The CDR3 coding sequence is TGTGCCAGCAGCTTGGGGTCGGTCAACTATGGCTACACCTTC. Amino acid sequence: CASSLGSVNYGYTF.

This chain links TRBV3-1 (or the pseudogene TRBV3-2) with TRBJ2-1; D unclear. Between the trimmed V and J ends, which lost 5 bases and 6 bases, there was a span of 14 bases. The CDR3 is 14 residues long. Germline-derived CDR1 and CDR2 are LGHDT and YNNKEL (reference sequence). The CDR3 coding sequence is TGTGCCAGCAGCACCACGGCAGGAAGCAATGAGCAGTTCTTC. Translated, it gives CASSTTAGSNEQFF.

J is TRBJ2-2 and V is TRBV7-8; possibly TRBD2 for D (5 bases). Trimming pared 6 bases from V and 0 bases from J, leaving 14 bases between. CDR1 and CDR2 from the germline V gene are SGHVS and FQNEAQ. CDR3 size: 16 residues. The CDR3 is CASSIIAGTNTGELFF. As DNA, the CDR3 is TGTGCCAGCAGTATAATAGCCGGGACGAACACCGGGGAGCTGTTTTTT.

The V and J genes are TRBV5-6 and TRBJ2-2; D not resolved. V shed 3 bases and J shed 0 bases, with 12 bases lying between them. Germline V lookup: CDR1 SGHDT, CDR2 YYEEEE. CDR3 length: 16 residues. CDR3 in amino acids: CASSSALGSNTGELFF. The CDR3 DNA reads TGTGCCAGCAGCTCGGCCCTGGGCTCGAACACCGGGGAGCTGTTTTTT.

V and J are TRBV19 and TRBJ2-3; the D gene is possibly TRBD2 (5 bases). This CDR3 has 14 amino acids. V was cut by 6 bases and J by 2 bases, with 12 bases left in between. Germline V CDR1 and CDR2: LNHDA, SQIVND (reference sequence). For the CDR3, the DNA is TGTGCCAGTAGATTAAGCGGAACCACAGATACGCAGTATTTT. Translation: CASRLSGTTDTQYF.

The V and J genes are TRBV3-1 (or the pseudogene TRBV3-2) and TRBJ2-1; possible D gene TRBD2, 5 bases. Trimming took off 1 base at V and 6 bases at J, with 10 bases between the two ends. CDR3 size: 14 residues. CDR1 and CDR2 (germline): LGHDT, YNNKEL (reference sequence). DNA for the CDR3: TGTGCCAGCAGCCAAGGAAGAGGGAGCAATGAGCAGTTCTTC. Its translation: CASSQGRGSNEQFF.

The chain employs TRBV11-2 and TRBJ1-5; 9 nucleotides align to TRBD1. The CDR3 is 15 residues long. In germline, CDR1 is SGHAT, CDR2 FQNNGV. V gave up 5 bases and J gave up 4 bases; unmatched junction bases: 6. DNA of the CDR3: TGTGCCAGCAGCCCTCTAGGACAGGGGAATCAGCCCCAGCATTTT. Translating gives CASSPLGQGNQPQHF.

The chain links TRBV6-5 to TRBJ2-5; the D gene is possibly TRBD2 (7 bases). The CDR3 length is 15 residues. In germline, CDR1 is MNHEY, CDR2 SVGAGI. Trimming removed 7 bases from V and 5 bases from J, with 20 bases in between. In DNA, the CDR3 is TGTGCCAGCACCGAAACAGGGCGGGAGAGGGAGACCCAGTACTTC. Translated: CASTETGRERETQYF.

The CDR3 protein is CASRATPYEQYF. DNA of the CDR3: TGCGCCAGCAGGGCGACTCCCTACGAGCAGTACTTC. This sequence joins TRBV10-2 and TRBJ2-7; D gene ambiguous. V lost 6 bases to trimming and J lost 2 bases, with 8 bases between them. Germline V lookup: CDR1 WSHSY, CDR2 SAAADI. CDR3 length: 12 amino acids.